The T cell receptor (beta chain) described here comes from a study of blood T cell repertoires in COVID-19. The repertoire was sequenced with immunoSEQ multiplex PCR; TCRdb's copy has only in-frame clones and lacks some. Seen here are 200,000 to 300,000 clones, around 80% observed once, and the top ten hold around 3.4%. Trimming removed 4 bases from V and 0 bases from J, with 9 bases in between. The germline gives CDR1 MNHEY, CDR2 SMNVEV (reference sequence). The CDR3 has 15 amino acids. The specimen sequenced was peripheral blood. The sequence was obtained from a woman in her late teens or twenties with acute or convalescent COVID-19. The gene calls are TRBV27 and TRBJ2-2, with D maybe TRBD1 (6 bases). CDR3 region: CASSSGTTNTGELFF. In nucleotides, the CDR3 is TGTGCCAGCAGTTCGGGGACAACGAACACCGGGGAGCTGTTTTTT.